These T cell receptor beta chains were read from a single sample in a study of human T cells and chemical hapten exposure. MiXCR, run by TCRdb on the RACE reads, gives a single entry per CDR3 protein. The data contain 110,000 to 150,000 distinct CDR3 sequences, about 11% of them seen just once; the ten biggest clones take up under 1.5%. The input for sequencing was whole blood, taken in connection with sensitization to the hapten diphenylcyclopropenone (DPC). These receptors all stem from a woman between 50 and 59 years old with alopecia areata. Some clones in this sample may be carry-over from other donors' samples. The CDR3 runs from the conserved cysteine through the conserved F or W. D genes are given only for firm matches. Clone size is stated in some rows and not others, as once, few, many or a class when expanded.

J gene | D gene | clone size | V gene | CDR3 protein | CDR3 DNA
TRBJ2-1 | TRBD2 | NA | TRBV29-1 | CSVLPGLAVGDEQFF | TGCAGCGTCCTACCGGGACTAGCGGTTGGCGATGAGCAGTTCTTC
TRBJ2-1 | TRBD1 | few | TRBV28 | CASSLGTGGSNEQFF | TGTGCCAGCAGTTTAGGGACAGGAGGGTCCAATGAGCAGTTCTTC
TRBJ2-3 | NA | many | TRBV11-2 | CASSLGGLAWDTQYF | TGTGCCAGCAGCTTAGGGGGCCTAGCGTGGGATACGCAGTATTTT
TRBJ1-5 | NA | few | TRBV6-5 | CASSFQGQPQHF | TGTGCCAGCAGTTTTCAGGGCCAGCCCCAGCATTTT
TRBJ2-1 | NA | once | TRBV12-3/TRBV12-4 | CASTSRGNSYNEQFF | TGTGCCAGCACCTCCCGGGGCAATTCCTACAATGAGCAGTTCTTC
TRBJ2-1 | NA | many | TRBV30 | CAWSADREQFF | TGTGCCTGGAGTGCAGACCGGGAGCAGTTCTTC
TRBJ1-1 | NA | many | TRBV5-1 | CASSLDGTLNTEAFF | TGCGCCAGCAGCTTGGATGGGACACTGAACACTGAAGCTTTCTTT
TRBJ2-2 | NA | NA | TRBV11-2 | CASSFGVRTGELFF | TGTGCCAGCAGCTTCGGGGTCCGGACCGGGGAGCTGTTTTTT
TRBJ1-1 | NA | NA | TRBV30 | CAWSFSRNTEAFF | TGTGCCTGGAGCTTCTCCAGGAACACTGAAGCTTTCTTT
TRBJ2-5 | NA | few | TRBV25-1 | CASSKPPGGVYQETQYF | TGTGCCAGCAGTAAACCCCCCGGAGGGGTGTACCAAGAGACCCAGTACTTC
TRBJ2-1 | NA | few | TRBV28 | CASRVGGSSYNEQFF | TGTGCCAGCAGAGTAGGTGGAAGCTCCTACAATGAGCAGTTCTTC
TRBJ1-1 | NA | many | TRBV6-2/TRBV6-3 | CASSYPAERGRTEAFF | TGTGCCAGCAGTTACCCGGCCGAGAGGGGTCGAACTGAAGCTTTCTTT
TRBJ2-3 | TRBD2 | few | TRBV2 | CASVAGETDTQYF | TGTGCCAGCGTAGCGGGAGAGACAGATACGCAGTATTTT
TRBJ1-5 | TRBD1 | NA | TRBV6-2/TRBV6-3 | CASRSGQGGQPQHF | TGTGCCAGCAGATCGGGACAGGGCGGTCAGCCCCAGCATTTT
TRBJ2-1 | TRBD2 | NA | TRBV7-6 | CASSGASGRGEQFF | TGTGCCAGCAGCGGAGCTAGCGGGAGAGGTGAGCAGTTCTTC
TRBJ2-3 | NA | few | TRBV20-1 | CSAQVGRAGSDTQYF | TGCAGTGCTCAGGTCGGTCGGGCAGGGTCAGATACGCAGTATTTT
TRBJ1-4 | TRBD1 | NA | TRBV5-1 | CASSPGQVDEKLFF | TGCGCCAGCAGTCCAGGACAGGTGGATGAAAAACTGTTTTTT
TRBJ1-1 | NA | many | TRBV20-1 | CSARTGGIRNTEAFF | TGCAGTGCTAGAACCGGCGGGATACGGAACACTGAAGCTTTCTTT
TRBJ2-2 | NA | few | TRBV5-4 | CASSFPGPKSAGELFF | TGTGCCAGCAGCTTCCCCGGCCCCAAAAGCGCCGGGGAGCTGTTTTTT
TRBJ1-5 | NA | few | TRBV29-1 | CSVGAGSNQPQHF | TGCAGCGTTGGGGCCGGTAGCAATCAGCCCCAGCATTTT
TRBJ2-2 | TRBD2 | NA | TRBV2 | CASSLAGEALGNTGELFF | TGTGCCAGCAGTCTAGCGGGAGAAGCCCTCGGGAACACCGGGGAGCTGTTTTTT
TRBJ2-5 | NA | many | TRBV24-1 | CATSDPRTIEETQYF | TGTGCCACCAGTGATCCCCGGACTATAGAAGAGACCCAGTACTTC
TRBJ2-2 | NA | NA | TRBV30 | CAWRRARGSGELFF | TGTGCCTGGAGAAGGGCCCGGGGGTCCGGGGAGCTGTTTTTT
TRBJ2-1 | TRBD1 | few | TRBV10-3 | CAIEATGGGSYNEQFF | TGTGCCATCGAGGCCACAGGGGGTGGTTCCTACAATGAGCAGTTCTTC
TRBJ2-1 | TRBD2 | NA | TRBV9 | CASSARTSGRVGEQFF | TGTGCCAGCAGCGCAAGGACTAGCGGGAGGGTCGGTGAGCAGTTCTTC
TRBJ2-1 | TRBD1 | few | TRBV2 | CASSERTGGIQEQFF | TGTGCCAGCAGTGAGAGGACAGGGGGAATACAGGAGCAGTTCTTC
TRBJ2-3 | NA | NA | TRBV11-2 | CASSRLDFLSTDTQYF | TGTGCCAGCAGCCGCCTGGACTTTTTAAGCACAGATACGCAGTATTTT
TRBJ2-2 | TRBD2 | many | TRBV29-1 | CSVVAGGKNTGELFF | TGCAGCGTTGTTGCGGGAGGGAAGAACACCGGGGAGCTGTTTTTT
TRBJ1-5 | NA | many | TRBV20-1 | CSARDGNQPQHF | TGCAGTGCCAGGGACGGGAATCAGCCCCAGCATTTT
TRBJ2-3 | TRBD2 | few | TRBV4-2 | CASSQGRGTSGSTDTQYF | TGTGCCAGCAGCCAAGGCCGAGGGACTAGCGGGAGCACAGATACGCAGTATTTT
TRBJ2-7 | TRBD2 | many | TRBV12-5 | CASGNLAGDYEQYF | TGTGCTAGTGGTAACCTAGCGGGAGACTACGAGCAGTACTTC
TRBJ2-6 | NA | NA | TRBV6-6 | CASSYGSGGRVNSGANVLTF | TGTGCCAGCAGTTATGGGTCCGGGGGACGCGTGAACTCTGGGGCCAACGTCCTGACTTTC
TRBJ2-7 | NA | few | TRBV20-1 | CSARQAGLVEQYF | TGCAGTGCAAGACAGGCAGGGCTGGTGGAGCAGTACTTC